The 8 T cell receptor beta chains below were found in one sample sequenced in a study of cytomegalovirus exposure and HLA in healthy donors. The table came from immunoSEQ multiplex PCR; TCRdb's copy has only in-frame clones and leaves some out. Of roughly 71,000 clones in the sample, less than 95% were seen once. Sequenced input: PBMCs. The source of these receptors is a young woman in good health and CMV-seronegative.

This clone was detected only once. CDR3 region: CSVGDRGRGNTIYF. The CDR3 DNA reads as TGCAGCGTCGGGGACAGGGGGCGCGGAAACACCATATATTTT. The chain combines TRBV29-1 with TRBJ1-3; TRBD1 aligns across 12 bases. V shed 6 bases and J 4 bases; nucleotides not matched to a gene: 4. The CDR3 extends over 14 amino acids. Looked up from germline, CDR1 is SQVTM and CDR2 is ANQGSEA.

The rearrangement joins TRBV5-5 to TRBJ1-1, with TRBD1 identical over 7 bases. Per the germline V gene, CDR1 is SGHKS and CDR2 is YYEKEE (reference sequence). The CDR3 loop spans 15 amino acids. V shed 0 bases and J 1 base; nucleotides not matched to a gene: 3. CDR3 amino acids: CASSLVGTANTEAFF. The CDR3 DNA reads as TGTGCCAGCAGCTTGGTAGGGACAGCGAACACTGAAGCTTTCTTT.

The CDR3 nucleotides are TGCGCCAGCAGCTTGAGGGGGAGTGGAACTGAAGCTTTCTTT. Translation: CASSLRGSGTEAFF. This chain joins TRBV5-1 and TRBJ1-1, with D maybe TRBD1 (6 bases). V was trimmed by 1 base and J by 5 bases, leaving 12 bases between them. The germline V gene encodes CDR1 SGHRS and CDR2 YFSETQ. The CDR3 runs 14 residues.

The rearrangement uses TRBV19 and TRBJ1-5; D gene unclear. Trimming took off 4 bases at V and 2 bases at J, with 18 bases between the two ends. This CDR3 is 17 amino acids long. CDR1 is LNHDA, CDR2 SQIVND, per germline (reference sequence). For the CDR3, the DNA is TGTGCCAGTAGTAGCAAGCCTCGACTGGAGGGCAATCAGCCCCAGCATTTT. Translating gives CASSSKPRLEGNQPQHF.

The V call is TRBV9, the J call TRBJ1-1, with 7 nucleotides matching TRBD1. Germline V gene sequence: CDR1 SGDLS, CDR2 YYNGEE. This CDR3 contains 14 residues. J gave up 4 bases and V 6 bases, and 9 bases lay outside the gene matches. Here the CDR3 DNA reads TGTGCCAGCACGAAGTCTTCAGGGGGCACTGAAGCTTTCTTT. Its translation: CASTKSSGGTEAFF.

The chain uses TRBV14 and TRBJ1-1, with 10 nucleotides matching TRBD1. This CDR3 has 15 amino acids. Looked up from germline, CDR1 is SGHDN and CDR2 is FVKESK. V shed 5 bases and J 10 bases; nucleotides not matched to a gene: 13. The CDR3 DNA is TGTGCCAGCAGCGGACTTGACAGGGGGCTAGACCCAGCTTTCTTT. This gives the protein CASSGLDRGLDPAFF.

V usage is TRBV28 and J usage is TRBJ1-5; 8 bases are shared with TRBD1. Germline V gene data show CDR1 as MDHEN and CDR2 as SYDVKM. This CDR3 region has 15 residues. V lost 2 bases and J lost 3; bases outside the gene matches: 3. In DNA form, the CDR3 reads TGTGCCAGCAGTTTACAGGGGGCCCACAATCAGCCCCAGCATTTT. It encodes CASSLQGAHNQPQHF.

The V and J genes are TRBV5-6 and TRBJ2-1; tentative D call: TRBD1 (5 bases). The germline gives CDR1 SGHDT, CDR2 YYEEEE. V lost 2 bases, J lost 7 bases, and 13 bases lay in between. CDR3 length equals 14 residues. CDR3 region: CASSFPGSVNEQFF. Written as DNA, the CDR3 is TGTGCCAGCAGCTTTCCAGGGTCGGTAAATGAGCAGTTCTTC.